The 13 T cell receptor beta chains given below trace back to one sample, sequenced in a study of cytomegalovirus exposure and HLA in healthy donors. It was with 60 Vbeta and 13 Jbeta primers that the PCR ran. Method: immunoSEQ multiplex PCR; TCRdb's copy keeps in-frame clones and lacks some. The sample yields some 150,000 clones, 70% to 80% seen once. Source material: PBMCs. These receptors all stem from a woman aged 30 to 39 in good health and CMV-seropositive.

The V gene is TRBV4-3, the J gene TRBJ2-7, with 12 bases aligning to TRBD1. CDR3 length equals 16 residues. Trimming took 2 bases from V and 6 from J; bases not matched to a gene: 8. CDR1 is LGHNA, CDR2 YSLEER, per germline. CDR3 DNA sequence: TGCGCCAGCAGCCAATTAAGGGGGACAGGGGGCGTCGAGCAGTACTTC. Translating it yields CASSQLRGTGGVEQYF.

This sequence joins TRBV6-6 and TRBJ2-7, with D maybe TRBD2 (5 bases). Germline loops: CDR1 MNHNY, CDR2 SVGAGI (reference sequence). The CDR3 totals 14 residues. V lost 7 bases and J 2 bases, leaving 15 bases between the germline ends. Here the CDR3 reads CASNGEGRTYEQYF. Here the CDR3 DNA reads TGTGCCAGCAACGGCGAGGGTCGTACCTACGAGCAGTACTTC.

V gene TRBV19 combines with J gene TRBJ2-7; D possibly corresponds to TRBD1 (6 bases). The CDR3 is 17 amino acids. Germline V gene lookup returns CDR1 LNHDA and CDR2 SQIVND (reference sequence). V gave up 3 bases and J gave up 0 bases, with 18 bases separating them. CDR3 DNA: TGTGCCAGTAGTATGCCCCTCCGACAGGTCATCTCCTACGAGCAGTACTTC. As protein: CASSMPLRQVISYEQYF.

This chain joins TRBV29-1 and TRBJ1-1; 9 bases agree with TRBD1. Losses at the gene ends were 5 bases for V and 6 bases for J; bases not matched to a gene: 7. From germline, CDR1 is SQVTM and CDR2 ANQGSEA. The CDR3 contains 13 residues. CDR3 region: CSVTGTGIAEAFF. The DNA for the CDR3 is TGCAGCGTTACCGGGACAGGGATCGCTGAAGCTTTCTTT.

This sequence joins TRBV5-4 and TRBJ2-3; 7 bases align to TRBD1. The ends lost 5 bases at V and 3 bases at J; junction bases unmatched: 3. The CDR3 has 13 amino acids. Germline V gene sequence: CDR1 SGHNT, CDR2 YYREEE (reference sequence). The DNA for the CDR3 is TGTGCCAGCAGGAACAGGGGAACAGATACGCAGTATTTT. It codes for CASRNRGTDTQYF.

This clone showed up just once. For the CDR3, the DNA is TGCGCCAGCAGCCCGACACCCAACTATGGCTACACCTTC. Its translation is CASSPTPNYGYTF. The V call is TRBV5-1, the J call TRBJ1-2; D not certain. This CDR3 comprises 13 residues. Germline V gene lookup returns CDR1 SGHRS and CDR2 YFSETQ. The V and J ends lost 4 bases and 2 bases respectively, with 9 bases between them.

The chain has TRBV19 and TRBJ1-2; weak D call: TRBD1 (6 bases). The CDR3 has 15 amino acids. Deletions cut 6 bases from V and 6 bases from J, with 20 bases between. CDR1 is LNHDA, CDR2 SQIVND, per germline (reference sequence). Here the CDR3 DNA reads TGTGCCAGTAGCACTCACCACAGGGATAAGGATGGCTACACCTTC. Amino acid sequence: CASSTHHRDKDGYTF.

In its sample, this clone was seen a few times. The chain links TRBV4-3 to TRBJ2-7, with D possibly matching TRBD2 (6 bases). The CDR3 consists of 14 residues. V lost 0 bases and J lost 6, with 12 bases in between. CDR1 is LGHNA, CDR2 YSLEER, per germline. CDR3 DNA: TGCGCCAGCAGCCAAGATCCGTCCGGGAGCGAGCAGTACTTC. It translates to CASSQDPSGSEQYF.

V usage is TRBV27 and J usage is TRBJ2-1; D remains ambiguous. This CDR3 has 11 residues. Between the trimmed V and J ends, which lost 11 bases and 9 bases, there was a span of 14 bases. The germline V gene encodes CDR1 MNHEY and CDR2 SMNVEV (reference sequence). This CDR3 reads CAAISAVEQFF. The DNA of the CDR3 is TGTGCCGCAATCTCGGCGGTTGAGCAGTTCTTC.

The chain uses TRBV4-3 and TRBJ2-7; D not certain. The CDR3 runs to 13 residues. The germline V and J ends were trimmed by 0 bases and 9 bases, with 12 bases remaining between them. Germline CDR1 reads LGHNA; CDR2 reads YSLEER. The CDR3 spells CASSQEPRLRQYF. The CDR3 DNA follows: TGCGCCAGCAGCCAAGAACCCCGTCTAAGGCAGTACTTC.

Only a few counts were recorded for this clone. The chain carries TRBV5-6 and TRBJ2-6; TRBD2 might be the D (6 bases). The CDR3 is 16 amino acids. CDR1 and CDR2 (germline): SGHDT, YYEEEE. V was trimmed by 4 bases and J by 1 base, leaving 12 bases between them. The CDR3 DNA reads as TGTGCCAGCAGCCCCCGTGGGGGGTCTGGGGCCAACGTCCTGACTTTC. Its protein is CASSPRGGSGANVLTF.

This clone was seen more than once but under ten times. The J gene is TRBJ2-5, the V gene TRBV7-2; tentatively, D is TRBD2 (5 bases). The V end was cut by 2 bases, the J end by 5 bases, with 12 bases between. Germline-derived CDR1 and CDR2 are SGHTA and FQGNSA. This CDR3 region has 14 residues. CDR3 in amino acids: CASSLLEGYETQYF. The CDR3, as DNA: TGTGCCAGCAGCTTACTTGAGGGCTATGAGACCCAGTACTTC.

A word on this clone: The junction departs from the called germline gene at one end, perhaps through a read error. The chain combines TRBV7-9 with TRBJ2-1; TRBD1 is a possible D gene (6 bases). Looked up from germline, CDR1 is SEHNR and CDR2 is FQNEAQ (reference sequence). The CDR3 is 12 amino acids. The CDR3 coding sequence is TGTTCCAGCAGCTATGGGACACCGCACGAGTTCTTC. As protein: CSSSYGTPHEFF.